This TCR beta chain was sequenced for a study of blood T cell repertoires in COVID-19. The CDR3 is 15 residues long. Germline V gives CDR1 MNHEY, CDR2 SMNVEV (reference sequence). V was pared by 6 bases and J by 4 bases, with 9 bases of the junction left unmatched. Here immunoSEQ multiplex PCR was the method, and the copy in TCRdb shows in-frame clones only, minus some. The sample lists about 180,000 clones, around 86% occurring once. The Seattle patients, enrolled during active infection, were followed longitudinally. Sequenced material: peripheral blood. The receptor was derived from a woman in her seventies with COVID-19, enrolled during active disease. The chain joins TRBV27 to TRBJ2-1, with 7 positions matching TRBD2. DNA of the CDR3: TGTGCCAGCAGGCCGCGGGAGTATAAGTACAATGAGCAGTTCTTC. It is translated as CASRPREYKYNEQFF.